A single sample gave rise to the 17 T cell receptor beta chains below, sequenced in a study of blood T cells in healthy people across ages. A second PCR of about 7 to 11 cycles used a sample-barcoded 5' primer and a J-beta primer mix. TCRdb independently ran MiXCR on the 5' RACE reads; one entry per CDR3 protein. The profile shows approximately 850,000 distinct CDR3 sequences, 55% to 70% of them singletons. Sequenced sample: blood. The receptors derive from a young man in good health.

The V gene is TRBV5-8, the J gene TRBJ1-5, with 7 bases aligning to TRBD1. This CDR3 comprises 13 residues. The J segment lost 7 bases and the V segment lost 0 bases, leaving 1 base of the junction unmatched. Germline V lookup: CDR1 SGHTS, CDR2 YDEGEE. The CDR3 bases are TGTGCCAGCAGCTTGGTAGGGGGCCAGCCCCAGCATTTT. Protein sequence: CASSLVGGQPQHF. Based on the CDR3 plus reference TRBV5-8 and TRBJ1-5, the full variable domain is EAGVTQSPTHLIKTRGQQATLRCSPISGHTSVYWYQQALGLGLQFLLWYDEGEERNRGNFPPRFSGRQFPNYSSELNVNALELEDSALYLCASSLVGGQPQHFGDGTRLSIL.

This clonotype was observed at least ten times. As DNA, the CDR3 is TGTGCCACTGAGGAGACAGGGGGAGATGGCTACACCTTC. This translates into CATEETGGDGYTF. The rearrangement uses TRBV28 and TRBJ1-2; 9 bases fit TRBD1. The germline V gene has CDR1 MDHEN and CDR2 SYDVKM. Trimming took 10 bases from V and 6 from J; bases not matched to a gene: 9. The CDR3 length is 13 residues.

This clonotype was counted a few times. The V call is TRBV5-6, the J call TRBJ2-5; 9 bases are a match to TRBD1. The J call is doubtful: the DNA matches TRBJ2-7 better. Looked up from germline, CDR1 is SGHDT and CDR2 is YYEEEE. The CDR3 runs to 19 residues. This CDR3 is CASSPGRTGENRGAYEQYF. CDR3 nucleotide sequence: TGTGCCAGCAGCCCCGGAAGGACAGGGGAAAACAGAGGGGCCTACGAGCAGTACTTC.

Turning to this clonotype: Germline is not matched at one junction end, which may reflect a read error. This chain uses TRBV20-1 with TRBJ2-5; TRBD2 matches 11 bases. Germline V gene data show CDR1 as DFQATT and CDR2 as SNEGSKA (reference sequence). This CDR3 contains 14 residues. This CDR3 is CSASLAGGGETRYF. DNA for the CDR3: TGCAGTGCTAGCCTAGCGGGGGGCGGAGAGACCCGGTACTTC.

V is TRBV29-1 and J is TRBJ2-1, with D perhaps given as TRBD1 or TRBD2 (6 bases each). Germline-derived CDR1 and CDR2 are SQVTM and ANQGSEA. This CDR3 spans 17 amino acids. V lost 3 bases to trimming and J lost 9 bases, with 27 bases between them. CDR3 residues: CSVDTRRDRRWGAEQFF. The CDR3 DNA sequence: TGCAGCGTTGATACTCGGCGTGACAGGAGATGGGGGGCTGAGCAGTTCTTC.

The genes are TRBV28 and TRBJ2-7; D ambiguous. The germline gives CDR1 MDHEN, CDR2 SYDVKM. The CDR3 covers 17 residues. With 5 bases removed from V and 6 bases from J, the gap between germline ends came to 26 bases. CDR3 coding DNA: TGTGCCAGCAGTCCTTTCCCCATGACAAGCGAGTTCTTCGAGCAGTACTTC. Translating it yields CASSPFPMTSEFFEQYF.

The chain carries TRBV20-1 and TRBJ1-1, with D perhaps TRBD1 (5 bases). The CDR3 has 17 amino acids. The V gene's germline CDR1 is DFQATT and CDR2 SNEGSKA (reference sequence). Trimming cost V 0 bases and J 7 bases, with 24 bases left between them. CDR3 protein: CSARDGGVRGPSGEAFF. In DNA form, the CDR3 reads TGCAGTGCTAGAGACGGTGGAGTTAGGGGACCTTCGGGTGAAGCTTTCTTT.

The chain carries TRBV6-5 and TRBJ2-7; 7 positions agree with TRBD1. Germline CDR1 reads MNHEY; CDR2 reads SVGAGI. V shed 6 bases and J 0 bases; nucleotides not matched to a gene: 5. The CDR3 extends over 14 amino acids. The CDR3 reads CASSGQVGSYEQYF. Here the CDR3 DNA reads TGTGCCAGCAGCGGACAGGTCGGCTCCTACGAGCAGTACTTC.

This chain uses TRBV7-9 with TRBJ1-4; no firm D call. The CDR3 runs 13 residues. Germline CDR1 and CDR2: SEHNR and FQNEAQ (reference sequence). Trimming cost V 5 bases and J 7 bases, with 11 bases left between them. CDR3 region: CASSIVIGEKLFF. The CDR3 DNA reads as TGTGCCAGCAGCATAGTCATCGGTGAAAAACTGTTTTTT.

Note on this clonotype: The junction shows a germline mismatch at one end, possibly a read error. The chain uses TRBV6-2 or TRBV6-3 and TRBJ2-6; D is undetermined. Germline assignment: CDR1 MNHEY and CDR2 SVGEGT. The CDR3 has 15 amino acids. The CDR3 region has the DNA TGTGCCGGCAGTTACTTTCAGATTGGGGCCAACGTCCTGACTTTC. Its translation is CAGSYFQIGANVLTF.

This clonotype was counted once. The chain carries TRBV7-9 and TRBJ2-3; 7 nucleotides align to TRBD2. Germline V gene data show CDR1 as SEHNR and CDR2 as FQNEAQ (reference sequence). There are 15 residues in the CDR3. Losses at the gene ends were 3 bases for V and 1 base for J; bases not matched to a gene: 4. CDR3 protein: CASSFGGLGTDTQYF. The CDR3 DNA reads TGTGCCAGCAGCTTCGGGGGGTTGGGCACAGATACGCAGTATTTT.

V usage is TRBV27 and J usage is TRBJ2-5; TRBD2 matches at 8 bases. The germline CDR1 and CDR2 sequences are MNHEY and SMNVEV (reference sequence). The CDR3 covers 16 residues. Trimming took 3 bases from V and 3 from J; bases not matched to a gene: 9. CDR3: CASSFRGLGLEETQYF. DNA of the CDR3: TGTGCCAGCAGTTTTCGAGGTCTGGGACTAGAAGAGACCCAGTACTTC.

In regard to this clonotype: A read error may produce the germline difference seen at one junction end. The genes are TRBV25-1 and TRBJ2-5, with D perhaps TRBD1 or TRBD2 (7 bases each). This CDR3 spans 15 amino acids. Germline loops: CDR1 MGHDK, CDR2 SYGVNS. The CDR3 DNA reads TGTGCCAGCAGCGAATACAGGGGAGGGAAAGAGACCCAGTACTTC. The encoded protein is CASSEYRGGKETQYF.

This chain connects TRBV21-1 to TRBJ1-2; TRBD1, the D gene given by the table, was not confirmed from the DNA. TRBV21-1 is recorded as a pseudogene. CDR3 length: 18 residues. The CDR3 spells CASSNHGGPGLYEGGYTF. As DNA, the CDR3 is TGTGCCAGCAGCAATCACGGGGGCCCCGGGCTCTATGAAGGCGGCTACACCTTC.

This chain links TRBV2 with TRBJ2-5; 9 bases are a match to TRBD1. Per the germline V gene, CDR1 is SNHLY and CDR2 is FYNNEI. The CDR3 runs to 14 residues. Unmatched junction bases numbered 15, after V lost 8 bases and J lost 11 bases. CDR3 in DNA: TGTGCCAGCTCGGGACAGGGTGGCACCGATGAGCAGTACTTC. It translates to CASSGQGGTDEQYF.

This clonotype was counted a few times. The chain combines TRBV7-2 with TRBJ2-7; 7 bases line up with TRBD2. In germline, CDR1 is SGHTA, CDR2 FQGNSA. J was trimmed by 6 bases and V by 1 base; bases with no gene match: 6. The length of the CDR3 is 14 residues. The CDR3 sequence is CASSLGAGRREQYF. DNA of the CDR3: TGTGCCAGCAGCTTAGGAGCGGGGCGTCGCGAGCAGTACTTC.

Written as DNA, the CDR3 is TGTGCCAGCAGCTACACATCAGCCGCCATCTCCTACAATGAGCAGTTCTTC. It codes for CASSYTSAAISYNEQFF. The chain links TRBV6-5 to TRBJ2-1; D uncertain. With 6 bases removed from V and 0 bases from J, the gap between germline ends came to 18 bases. The CDR3 is made up of 17 amino acids. The V gene's germline CDR1 is MNHEY and CDR2 SVGAGI.